The rows below give T cell receptor beta chains drawn from one sample of a study of blood T cell repertoires in COVID-19. The method was immunoSEQ multiplex PCR; TCRdb's version includes in-frame clones alone and lacks a portion of them. In the table there are more than 85,000 clones, roughly 80% of which are singletons. Sample: peripheral blood. The receptors here all came from an elderly man with acute or convalescent COVID-19. Both conserved end residues are part of each CDR3. Fields, in order: J gene, V gene, D gene, CDR3 length, clone size, CDR3 DNA, CDR3 protein. A D gene is named only where the DNA matches it firmly. Clone size, where shown, is once, few, many, or a class for clones that have expanded.

J gene: TRBJ1-4; V gene: TRBV7-2; D gene: NA; CDR3 length: 15; clone size: NA; CDR3 DNA: TGTGCCAGCAGCTCCCAGATTGCAACTAATGAAAAACTGTTTTTT; CDR3 protein: CASSSQIATNEKLFF
J gene: TRBJ1-3; V gene: TRBV10-3; D gene: TRBD1; CDR3 length: 13; clone size: NA; CDR3 DNA: TGTGCCATCAGAGACAGGGATGGAAACACCATATATTTT; CDR3 protein: CAIRDRDGNTIYF
J gene: TRBJ2-4; V gene: TRBV28; D gene: NA; CDR3 length: 14; clone size: NA; CDR3 DNA: TGTGCCAGCAGTACAACCCTCTCGGGGGACATTCAGTACTTC; CDR3 protein: CASSTTLSGDIQYF
J gene: TRBJ2-7; V gene: TRBV9; D gene: NA; CDR3 length: 13; clone size: NA; CDR3 DNA: TGTGCCAGCAGCGTAGTCCCAAACTACGAGCAGTACTTC; CDR3 protein: CASSVVPNYEQYF
J gene: TRBJ1-5; V gene: TRBV7-9; D gene: NA; CDR3 length: 14; clone size: NA; CDR3 DNA: TGTGCCAGCAGCTCTGGACAGCCCAATCAGCCCCAGCATTTT; CDR3 protein: CASSSGQPNQPQHF
J gene: TRBJ2-7; V gene: TRBV25-1; D gene: NA; CDR3 length: 13; clone size: once; CDR3 DNA: TGTGCCACCTCGACAGGAAGCTCCTACGAGCAGTACTTC; CDR3 protein: CATSTGSSYEQYF
J gene: TRBJ1-2; V gene: TRBV19; D gene: NA; CDR3 length: 13; clone size: NA; CDR3 DNA: TGTGCCAGTAGTCTCGGGGGGCCCGATGGCTACACCTTC; CDR3 protein: CASSLGGPDGYTF
J gene: TRBJ2-1; V gene: TRBV6-5; D gene: TRBD1; CDR3 length: 16; clone size: NA; CDR3 DNA: TGTGCCAGCAGTTATGTAGACAGGGGGACCTACAATGAGCAGTTCTTC; CDR3 protein: CASSYVDRGTYNEQFF
J gene: TRBJ1-1; V gene: TRBV18; D gene: NA; CDR3 length: 14; clone size: NA; CDR3 DNA: TGTGCCAGCTCTCCTACTTACAGGGAAGGAGGCGCTTTCTTT; CDR3 protein: CASSPTYREGGAFF
J gene: TRBJ1-1; V gene: TRBV10-3; D gene: TRBD1; CDR3 length: 14; clone size: NA; CDR3 DNA: TGTGCCACTGGACAGGGGGTGACGAACACTGAAGCTTTCTTT; CDR3 protein: CATGQGVTNTEAFF
J gene: TRBJ2-5; V gene: TRBV7-2; D gene: TRBD1; CDR3 length: 15; clone size: once; CDR3 DNA: TGTGCCAGCAGCTTTGCCGGACAGGGCCAAGAGACCCAGTACTTC; CDR3 protein: CASSFAGQGQETQYF
J gene: TRBJ2-2; V gene: TRBV6-5; D gene: TRBD2; CDR3 length: 15; clone size: NA; CDR3 DNA: TGTGCCAGCAGACTTAGCGGGAGAAGCACCGGGGAGCTGTTTTTT; CDR3 protein: CASRLSGRSTGELFF
J gene: TRBJ2-7; V gene: TRBV7-2; D gene: NA; CDR3 length: 15; clone size: NA; CDR3 DNA: TGTGCCAGCAGCTTAGCAGAGGGCAGGTTCCACGAGCAGTACTTC; CDR3 protein: CASSLAEGRFHEQYF
J gene: TRBJ1-5; V gene: TRBV7-2; D gene: TRBD1; CDR3 length: 15; clone size: NA; CDR3 DNA: TGTGCCAGCAGCCTCTCGACAGGGGTAGGTCAGCCCCAGCATTTT; CDR3 protein: CASSLSTGVGQPQHF
J gene: TRBJ1-6; V gene: TRBV7-2; D gene: NA; CDR3 length: 13; clone size: NA; CDR3 DNA: TGTGCCAGCAGCCAGGACGGGGATTCACCCCTCCACTTT; CDR3 protein: CASSQDGDSPLHF
J gene: TRBJ2-4; V gene: TRBV7-8; D gene: NA; CDR3 length: 14; clone size: NA; CDR3 DNA: TGTGCCAGCAGCCCCAGGGTAGCCAAAAACATTCAGTACTTC; CDR3 protein: CASSPRVAKNIQYF
J gene: TRBJ2-5; V gene: TRBV23-1; D gene: TRBD2; CDR3 length: 17; clone size: NA; CDR3 DNA: TGCGCCAGCGGGGGGACTAGCGGGGGAGGAGGTCAAGAGACCCAGTACTTC; CDR3 protein: CASGGTSGGGGQETQYF
J gene: TRBJ1-5; V gene: TRBV28; D gene: TRBD1; CDR3 length: 17; clone size: NA; CDR3 DNA: TGTGCCAGCAGTTTATGGGACAGGGGGTTAGTGCGGCAGCCCCAGCATTTT; CDR3 protein: CASSLWDRGLVRQPQHF
J gene: TRBJ2-2; V gene: TRBV5-1; D gene: NA; CDR3 length: 15; clone size: NA; CDR3 DNA: TGCGCCAGCAGCTTGGCCGGAGGGAACACCGGGGAGCTGTTTTTT; CDR3 protein: CASSLAGGNTGELFF
J gene: TRBJ2-2; V gene: TRBV30; D gene: NA; CDR3 length: 13; clone size: NA; CDR3 DNA: TGTGCCTGGAGTCGACTAGGAACCGGGGAGCTGTTTTTT; CDR3 protein: CAWSRLGTGELFF
J gene: TRBJ2-1; V gene: TRBV11-2; D gene: NA; CDR3 length: 14; clone size: NA; CDR3 DNA: TGTGCCAGCTCGAGGGGCAGGGGCAGCAATGAGCAGTTCTTC; CDR3 protein: CASSRGRGSNEQFF
J gene: TRBJ1-2; V gene: TRBV2; D gene: TRBD1; CDR3 length: 14; clone size: once; CDR3 DNA: TGTGCCAGCGGCACGGGACAGACTAACTATGGCTACACCTTC; CDR3 protein: CASGTGQTNYGYTF
J gene: TRBJ1-4; V gene: TRBV2; D gene: NA; CDR3 length: 15; clone size: NA; CDR3 DNA: TGTGCCAGCAGTGAAGATCTACAGGTGGAAGAAAAACTGTTTTTT; CDR3 protein: CASSEDLQVEEKLFF
J gene: TRBJ1-2; V gene: TRBV6-5; D gene: NA; CDR3 length: 13; clone size: NA; CDR3 DNA: TGTGCCAGCAACAACAGAGGGTATGGTGGCTACACCTTC; CDR3 protein: CASNNRGYGGYTF
J gene: TRBJ1-2; V gene: TRBV7-2; D gene: NA; CDR3 length: 14; clone size: NA; CDR3 DNA: TGTGCCAGCAGCCTCCCTGTCGCTAACTATGGCTACACCTTC; CDR3 protein: CASSLPVANYGYTF
J gene: TRBJ2-2; V gene: TRBV11-2; D gene: TRBD2; CDR3 length: 17; clone size: NA; CDR3 DNA: TGTGCCAGCAGCTTCCCCCTAGCGGGGGGGCCCCCCGGGGAGCTGTTTTTT; CDR3 protein: CASSFPLAGGPPGELFF
J gene: TRBJ1-3; V gene: TRBV29-1; D gene: NA; CDR3 length: 14; clone size: NA; CDR3 DNA: TGCAGCGTTGAACGGGGGGTCGGCGGAAACACCATATATTTT; CDR3 protein: CSVERGVGGNTIYF
J gene: TRBJ2-4; V gene: TRBV4-3; D gene: NA; CDR3 length: 17; clone size: NA; CDR3 DNA: TGCGCCAGCAGCCAAGAGTCTGGGGGGGCCTTGGGAAACATTCAGTACTTC; CDR3 protein: CASSQESGGALGNIQYF
J gene: TRBJ2-5; V gene: TRBV5-4; D gene: NA; CDR3 length: 16; clone size: NA; CDR3 DNA: TGTGCCAGCAGCCCCACCGGAGTACAGGGTAAAGAGACCCAGTACTTC; CDR3 protein: CASSPTGVQGKETQYF
J gene: TRBJ2-7; V gene: TRBV28; D gene: NA; CDR3 length: 15; clone size: NA; CDR3 DNA: TGTGCCAGCAGCTCCCCGGGACTCTTATTCTACGAGCAGTACTTC; CDR3 protein: CASSSPGLLFYEQYF
J gene: TRBJ2-1; V gene: TRBV6-2/TRBV6-3; D gene: TRBD1; CDR3 length: 13; clone size: NA; CDR3 DNA: TGTGCCAGCAGTGGGGGGACAGGGGGTGAGCAGTTCTTC; CDR3 protein: CASSGGTGGEQFF
J gene: TRBJ1-2; V gene: TRBV5-1; D gene: TRBD1; CDR3 length: 16; clone size: NA; CDR3 DNA: TGCGCCAGCAGCTTTACGACTATGGACAGGGGTAACGGCTACACCTTC; CDR3 protein: CASSFTTMDRGNGYTF
J gene: TRBJ2-5; V gene: TRBV7-9; D gene: NA; CDR3 length: 15; clone size: NA; CDR3 DNA: TGTGCCAGCAGCTTAATGGGGAGCTCCCAAGAGACCCAGTACTTC; CDR3 protein: CASSLMGSSQETQYF
J gene: TRBJ2-5; V gene: TRBV7-8; D gene: NA; CDR3 length: 12; clone size: NA; CDR3 DNA: TGTTGTTGCGGGACGATACAAGAGACCCAGTACTTC; CDR3 protein: CCCGTIQETQYF
J gene: TRBJ1-3; V gene: TRBV5-4; D gene: TRBD1; CDR3 length: 15; clone size: NA; CDR3 DNA: TGTGCCAGCAGCCCCGGGACAGGGATTGGAAACACCATATATTTT; CDR3 protein: CASSPGTGIGNTIYF
J gene: TRBJ2-1; V gene: TRBV27; D gene: NA; CDR3 length: 15; clone size: NA; CDR3 DNA: TGTGCCAGCAGTCCTATACGGACAGTTTACAATGAGCAGTTCTTC; CDR3 protein: CASSPIRTVYNEQFF
J gene: TRBJ2-7; V gene: TRBV6-2/TRBV6-3; D gene: NA; CDR3 length: 13; clone size: NA; CDR3 DNA: TGTGCCAGCAGCCGGGACAATCCGTACGAGCAGTACTTC; CDR3 protein: CASSRDNPYEQYF
J gene: TRBJ2-1; V gene: TRBV6-5; D gene: TRBD1; CDR3 length: 14; clone size: few; CDR3 DNA: TGTGCCAGCAGTATTCGACAGGGGTACAATGAGCAGTTCTTC; CDR3 protein: CASSIRQGYNEQFF
J gene: TRBJ1-1; V gene: TRBV18; D gene: NA; CDR3 length: 14; clone size: NA; CDR3 DNA: TGTGCCAGCTCACTCAAAATGTCGGACACTGAAGCTTTCTTT; CDR3 protein: CASSLKMSDTEAFF
J gene: TRBJ1-3; V gene: TRBV20-1; D gene: NA; CDR3 length: 15; clone size: few; CDR3 DNA: TGCAGTGCTAGTCGAACGACAGGTGCCGGAAACACCATATATTTT; CDR3 protein: CSASRTTGAGNTIYF
J gene: TRBJ1-3; V gene: TRBV9; D gene: NA; CDR3 length: 15; clone size: once; CDR3 DNA: TGTGCCAGCAGCGTAGTTCCGAGCTCTGGAAACACCATATATTTT; CDR3 protein: CASSVVPSSGNTIYF
J gene: TRBJ2-3; V gene: TRBV5-1; D gene: NA; CDR3 length: 16; clone size: many; CDR3 DNA: TGCGCCAGCAGCTTGAACGGGAGAGGGAGCACAGATACGCAGTATTTT; CDR3 protein: CASSLNGRGSTDTQYF
J gene: TRBJ1-1; V gene: TRBV19; D gene: TRBD1; CDR3 length: 15; clone size: NA; CDR3 DNA: TGTGCCAGTAGTATAGGCCGGACAGGGGGCAAAGAAGCTTTCTTT; CDR3 protein: CASSIGRTGGKEAFF
J gene: TRBJ2-2; V gene: TRBV9; D gene: TRBD2; CDR3 length: 16; clone size: NA; CDR3 DNA: TGTGCCAGCAGCCCCCGAGGGCGGGAGAGTACCGGGGAGCTGTTTTTT; CDR3 protein: CASSPRGRESTGELFF
J gene: TRBJ1-5; V gene: TRBV19; D gene: TRBD1; CDR3 length: 16; clone size: NA; CDR3 DNA: TGTGCCAGTAGTCTCTGGACAGGGGGCACCAATCAGCCCCAGCATTTT; CDR3 protein: CASSLWTGGTNQPQHF
J gene: TRBJ1-6; V gene: TRBV4-3; D gene: TRBD1; CDR3 length: 14; clone size: NA; CDR3 DNA: TGCGCCAGCAGCCAAGGGGACAGATATTCACCCCTCCACTTT; CDR3 protein: CASSQGDRYSPLHF
J gene: TRBJ1-4; V gene: TRBV4-3; D gene: NA; CDR3 length: 15; clone size: NA; CDR3 DNA: TGCGCCAGCAGCCAGGAGGGGTCAACTAATGAAAAACTGTTTTTT; CDR3 protein: CASSQEGSTNEKLFF
J gene: TRBJ2-3; V gene: TRBV2; D gene: NA; CDR3 length: 16; clone size: NA; CDR3 DNA: TGTGCCAACGAAGAAACAGGGTTCGCTAGCACAGATACGCAGTATTTT; CDR3 protein: CANEETGFASTDTQYF